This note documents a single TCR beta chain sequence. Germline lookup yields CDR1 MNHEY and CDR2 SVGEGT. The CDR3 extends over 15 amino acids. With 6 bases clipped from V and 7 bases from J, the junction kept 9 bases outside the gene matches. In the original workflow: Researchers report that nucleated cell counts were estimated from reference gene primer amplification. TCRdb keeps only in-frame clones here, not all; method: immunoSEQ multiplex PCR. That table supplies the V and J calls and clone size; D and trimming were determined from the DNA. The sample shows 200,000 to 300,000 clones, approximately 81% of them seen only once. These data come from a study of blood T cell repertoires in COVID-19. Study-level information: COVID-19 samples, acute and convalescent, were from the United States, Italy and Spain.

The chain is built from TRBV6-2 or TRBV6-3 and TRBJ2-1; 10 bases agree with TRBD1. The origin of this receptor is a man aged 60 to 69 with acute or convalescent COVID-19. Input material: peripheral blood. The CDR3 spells CASSSGTGVPNEQFF. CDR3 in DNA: TGTGCCAGCAGCTCCGGGACAGGGGTCCCAAATGAGCAGTTCTTC.